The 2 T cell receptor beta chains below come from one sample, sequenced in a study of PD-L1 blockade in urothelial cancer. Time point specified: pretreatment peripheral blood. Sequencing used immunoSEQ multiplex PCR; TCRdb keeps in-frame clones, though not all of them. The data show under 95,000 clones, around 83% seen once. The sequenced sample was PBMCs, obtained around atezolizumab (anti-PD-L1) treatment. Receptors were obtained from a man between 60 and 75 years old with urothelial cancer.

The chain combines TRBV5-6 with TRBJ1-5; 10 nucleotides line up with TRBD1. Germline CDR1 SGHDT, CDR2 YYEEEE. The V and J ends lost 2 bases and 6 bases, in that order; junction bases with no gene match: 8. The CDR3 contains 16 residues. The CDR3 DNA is TGTGCCAGCAGCTTAAGGACAGGGGGGGGAGGTCAGCCCCAGCATTTT. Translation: CASSLRTGGGGQPQHF.

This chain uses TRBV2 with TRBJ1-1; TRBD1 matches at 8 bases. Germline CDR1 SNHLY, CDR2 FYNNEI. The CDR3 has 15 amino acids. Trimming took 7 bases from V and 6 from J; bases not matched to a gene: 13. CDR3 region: CASTTHQGATSEAFF. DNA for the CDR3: TGTGCCAGCACCACACATCAGGGGGCAACTTCTGAAGCTTTCTTT.